This T cell receptor beta chain was captured by sequencing in a study of lymphopenia after photon versus proton radiotherapy. Findings of the study overall: Photon-treated patients lost naive T cells and TCR diversity; proton-treated stayed stable.

Details on this clone: Its antigen is currently unknown.

This CDR3 region has 15 residues. CDR1 is SGHNT and CDR2 is YYREEE in the germline V gene (reference sequence). V gave up 1 base and J gave up 3 bases; unmatched junction bases: 5. Measured with immunoSEQ multiplex PCR; TCRdb has only the in-frame clones, and not every one. The table lists around 55,000 clones, approximately 84% of them singletons. Material: peripheral blood, obtained from a patient treated with proton-based radiotherapy. This chain joins TRBV5-4 and TRBJ2-5; 8 bases map to TRBD2. The TCR sequence derives from a man in his fifties or sixties with pancreatic cancer. The CDR3 sequence is CASSLRPLAEETQYF. The CDR3, as DNA: TGTGCCAGCAGCTTGCGCCCACTAGCGGAAGAGACCCAGTACTTC. Variable domain in full (rest from reference TRBV5-4 and TRBJ2-5): ETGVTQSPTHLIKTRGQQVTLRCSSQSGHNTVSWYQQALGQGPQFIFQYYREEENGRGNFPPRFSGLQFPNYSSELNVNALELDDSALYLCASSLRPLAEETQYFGPGTRLLVL.